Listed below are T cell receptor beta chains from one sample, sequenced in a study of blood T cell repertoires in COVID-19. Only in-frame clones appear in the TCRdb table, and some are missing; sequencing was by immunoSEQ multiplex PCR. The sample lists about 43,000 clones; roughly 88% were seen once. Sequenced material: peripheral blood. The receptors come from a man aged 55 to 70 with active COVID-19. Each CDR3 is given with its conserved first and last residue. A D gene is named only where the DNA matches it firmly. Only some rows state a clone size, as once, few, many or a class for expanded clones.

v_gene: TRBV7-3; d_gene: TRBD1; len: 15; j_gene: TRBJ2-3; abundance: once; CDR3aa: CASSLQGQGLDTQYF; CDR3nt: TGTGCCAGCAGCTTACAAGGACAGGGTTTGGATACGCAGTATTTT
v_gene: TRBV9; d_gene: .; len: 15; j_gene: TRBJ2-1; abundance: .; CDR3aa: CASSGGAGSYNEQFF; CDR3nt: TGTGCCAGCAGCGGAGGTGCGGGGTCCTACAATGAGCAGTTCTTC
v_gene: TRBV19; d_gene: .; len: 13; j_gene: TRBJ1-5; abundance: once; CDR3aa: CASRDTVGQPQHF; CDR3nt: TGTGCCAGTAGGGACACAGTTGGTCAGCCCCAGCATTTT
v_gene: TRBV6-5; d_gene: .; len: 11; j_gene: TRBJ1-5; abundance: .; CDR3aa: CASNQNQPQHF; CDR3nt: TGTGCCAGCAATCAAAATCAGCCCCAGCATTTT
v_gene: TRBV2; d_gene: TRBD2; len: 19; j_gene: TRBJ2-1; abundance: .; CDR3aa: CASSDRTTSGRSSYNEQFF; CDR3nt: TGTGCCAGCAGTGACCGAACCACTAGCGGGAGGAGCTCCTACAATGAGCAGTTCTTC
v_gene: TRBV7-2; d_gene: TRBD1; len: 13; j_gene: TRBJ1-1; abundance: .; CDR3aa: CASSLSDRTEAFF; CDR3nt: TGTGCCAGCAGCTTATCGGACAGGACTGAAGCTTTCTTT
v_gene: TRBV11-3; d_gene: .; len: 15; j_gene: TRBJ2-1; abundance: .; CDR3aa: CASSHGVAGSNEQFF; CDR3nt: TGTGCCAGCAGCCACGGGGTGGCGGGGAGCAATGAGCAGTTCTTC
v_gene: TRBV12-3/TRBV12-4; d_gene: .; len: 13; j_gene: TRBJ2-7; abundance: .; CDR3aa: CASSPDSPWEQYF; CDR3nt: TGTGCCAGCAGCCCGGACAGCCCCTGGGAGCAGTACTTC
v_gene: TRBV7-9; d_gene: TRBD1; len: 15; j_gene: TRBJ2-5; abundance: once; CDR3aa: CASSNRDRGRETQYF; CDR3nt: TGTGCCAGCAGCAACCGGGACAGGGGGCGAGAGACCCAGTACTTC
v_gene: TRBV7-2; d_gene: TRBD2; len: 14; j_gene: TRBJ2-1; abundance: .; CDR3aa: CASSFTSGYNEQFF; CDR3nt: TGTGCCAGCAGCTTCACTAGCGGCTACAATGAGCAGTTCTTC
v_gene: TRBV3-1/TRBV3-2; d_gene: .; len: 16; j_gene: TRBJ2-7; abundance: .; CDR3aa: CASSQVAGRLSYEQYF; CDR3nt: TGTGCCAGCAGCCAAGTAGCAGGGAGGCTTTCCTACGAGCAGTACTTC
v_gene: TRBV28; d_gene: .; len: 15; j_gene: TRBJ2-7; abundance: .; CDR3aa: CASRPTGTPSYEQYF; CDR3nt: TGTGCCAGCAGGCCAACCGGGACTCCCTCCTACGAGCAGTACTTC
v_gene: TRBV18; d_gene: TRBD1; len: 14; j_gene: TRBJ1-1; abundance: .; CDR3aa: CASSPTGINTEAFF; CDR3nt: TGTGCCAGCTCCCCGACAGGGATTAACACTGAAGCTTTCTTT
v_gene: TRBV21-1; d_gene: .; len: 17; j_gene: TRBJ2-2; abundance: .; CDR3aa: CASKVAGAKENTGELFF; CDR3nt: TGTGCCAGCAAAGTAGCGGGAGCAAAAGAGAACACCGGGGAGCTGTTTTTT
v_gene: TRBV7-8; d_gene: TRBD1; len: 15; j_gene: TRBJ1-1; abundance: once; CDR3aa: CASSPRDSMNTEAFF; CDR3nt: TGTGCCAGCAGCCCTCGGGACAGTATGAACACTGAAGCTTTCTTT
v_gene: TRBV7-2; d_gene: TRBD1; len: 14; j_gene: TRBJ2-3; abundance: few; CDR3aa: CASSRTGGADTQYF; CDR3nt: TGTGCCAGCAGCCGGACAGGGGGTGCAGATACGCAGTATTTT
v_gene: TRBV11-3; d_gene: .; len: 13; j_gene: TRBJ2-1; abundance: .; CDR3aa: CASSLEGANEQFF; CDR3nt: TGTGCCAGCAGCTTAGAGGGGGCCAATGAGCAGTTCTTC
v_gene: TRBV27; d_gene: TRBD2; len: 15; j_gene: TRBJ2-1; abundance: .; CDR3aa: CASSLSWTRLGEQFF; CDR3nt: TGTGCCAGCAGTTTATCCTGGACTAGATTGGGTGAGCAGTTCTTC
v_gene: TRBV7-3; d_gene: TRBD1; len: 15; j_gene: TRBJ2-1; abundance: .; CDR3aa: CASSIGQGSYNEQFF; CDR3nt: TGTGCCAGCAGCATCGGACAGGGCTCCTACAATGAGCAGTTCTTC
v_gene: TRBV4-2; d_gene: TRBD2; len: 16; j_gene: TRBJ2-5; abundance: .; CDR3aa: CASSQGGRAGEETQYF; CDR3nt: TGTGCCAGCAGCCAAGGGGGTAGAGCGGGAGAGGAGACCCAGTACTTC